What follows are 15 T cell receptor beta chains derived from one specimen sequenced in a study of cytomegalovirus exposure and HLA in healthy donors. The PCR used 60 Vbeta and 13 Jbeta primers. Only in-frame clones appear in the TCRdb table, and some are missing; sequencing was by immunoSEQ multiplex PCR. The sample lists about 170,000 clones, around 80% seen once, with 1.5% in the top ten. Specimen: PBMCs. The receptors shown here come from a girl aged 5-17 years in good health and CMV-seropositive.

The chain combines TRBV7-2 with TRBJ2-1; tentative D call: TRBD2 (6 bases). Germline V gene data show CDR1 as SGHTA and CDR2 as FQGNSA. The CDR3 runs to 15 residues. The V end was cut by 5 bases, the J end by 4 bases, with 15 bases between. The CDR3 loop reads CASSPGVQVYNEQFF. The CDR3 bases are TGTGCCAGCAGCCCGGGGGTCCAGGTATACAATGAGCAGTTCTTC.

The gene calls are TRBV4-2 and TRBJ2-3; 8 bases agree with TRBD1. Germline V gives CDR1 LGHNA, CDR2 YNFKEQ. The CDR3 has 18 residues. Trimming at V came to 4 bases and at J to 3 bases, leaving 15 bases not matched to a gene. CDR3 in DNA: TGTGCCAGCAGCCGTACCCACGGCTGGCAGGGGGCAACAGATACGCAGTATTTT. The encoded protein is CASSRTHGWQGATDTQYF.

The chain joins TRBV7-9 to TRBJ1-5; the D is unclear. The CDR3 extends over 18 amino acids. Looked up from germline, CDR1 is SEHNR and CDR2 is FQNEAQ (reference sequence). The germline V and J ends were trimmed by 0 bases and 2 bases, with 17 bases remaining between them. The CDR3 region is CASSLARDRTIRNQPQHF. For the CDR3, the DNA is TGTGCCAGCAGCTTAGCACGGGATCGGACGATACGCAATCAGCCCCAGCATTTT.

The rearrangement joins TRBV9 to TRBJ1-1; D is possibly TRBD1 (5 bases). The germline V gene has CDR1 SGDLS and CDR2 YYNGEE. With 4 bases removed from V and 3 bases from J, the gap between germline ends came to 16 bases. CDR3 length: 15 amino acids. CDR3 sequence reads: CASSRTQGVDTEAFF. CDR3 sequence (DNA): TGTGCCAGCAGCAGAACCCAAGGGGTGGACACTGAAGCTTTCTTT.

The J gene is TRBJ2-7, the V gene TRBV5-8, with 7 bases fitting TRBD1. The germline CDR1 and CDR2 sequences are SGHTS and YDEGEE. This CDR3 spans 13 amino acids. Unmatched junction bases numbered 2, after V lost 4 bases and J lost 1 base. CDR3 amino acids: CASSGGQSYEQYF. In DNA, the CDR3 is TGTGCCAGCAGCGGGGGACAGTCCTACGAGCAGTACTTC.

The chain has TRBV29-1 and TRBJ2-7, with a weak D call TRBD2 (5 bases). Germline CDR1 is SQVTM and CDR2 is ANQGSEA. Trimming took off 2 bases at V and 2 bases at J, with 13 bases between the two ends. CDR3 length equals 14 residues. In nucleotides, the CDR3 is TGCAGCGTTGAAAAGGCAGACTATCCCTACGAGCAGTACTTC. Its protein product is CSVEKADYPYEQYF.

The V and J genes are TRBV5-6 and TRBJ2-5, with D possibly TRBD1 on 6 matching bases. This CDR3 has 16 residues. Looked up from germline, CDR1 is SGHDT and CDR2 is YYEEEE. The V end lost 3 bases, the J end lost 0 bases, and 15 bases lay between the germline ends. The CDR3 reads CASSYGQPVYQETQYF. The CDR3 region has the DNA TGTGCCAGCAGCTACGGACAGCCGGTGTACCAAGAGACCCAGTACTTC. Full variable domain (rest looked up from reference TRBV5-6 and TRBJ2-5): DAGVTQSPTHLIKTRGQQVTLRCSPKSGHDTVSWYQQALGQGPQFIFQYYEEEERQRGNFPDRFSGHQFPNYSSELNVNALLLGDSALYLCASSYGQPVYQETQYFGPGTRLLVL.

The chain employs TRBV10-3 and TRBJ1-3; TRBD1 is a possible D gene (5 bases). The germline V gene encodes CDR1 ENHRY and CDR2 SYGVKD. V was shortened by 5 bases and J by 0 bases, with 11 bases between the two germline ends. The CDR3 has 15 residues. The CDR3 coding sequence is TGTGCCATCAGTCCGGGGGAAAGCTCTGGAAACACCATATATTTT. Encoded protein: CAISPGESSGNTIYF.

The chain links TRBV11-1 to TRBJ2-7; maybe TRBD2 (5 bases). V gave up 4 bases and J gave up 7 bases, with 17 bases separating them. The CDR3 is 14 residues long. Germline V lookup: CDR1 SGHAT, CDR2 FQDESV (reference sequence). The CDR3, as DNA: TGTGCCAGCAGCTCTAATTTAGGCACGGGGGAGCAGTACTTC. It codes for CASSSNLGTGEQYF.

The V gene is TRBV2, the J gene TRBJ1-2; D remains unclear. Germline loops: CDR1 SNHLY, CDR2 FYNNEI. V was shortened by 4 bases and J by 6 bases, with 9 bases between the two germline ends. This CDR3 region has 12 residues. CDR3 in amino acids: CASSGLDNGYTF. The DNA of the CDR3 is TGTGCCAGCAGTGGGCTTGATAATGGCTACACCTTC.

The chain employs TRBV10-1 and TRBJ2-1; 12 positions agree with TRBD2. The J segment lost 7 bases and the V segment lost 4 bases, leaving 11 bases of the junction unmatched. There are 17 residues in the CDR3. The V gene's germline CDR1 is WNHNN and CDR2 SYGVQD (reference sequence). The CDR3 sequence: CASSAPSGGADRNEQFF. CDR3 sequence (DNA): TGCGCCAGCAGTGCTCCTAGCGGGGGGGCGGATAGGAATGAGCAGTTCTTC.

The chain uses TRBV7-2 and TRBJ2-2, with 8 positions matching TRBD1. The CDR3 runs to 16 residues. CDR1 and CDR2 from the germline V gene are SGHTA and FQGNSA. With 1 base clipped from V and 0 bases from J, the junction kept 1 base outside the gene matches. The DNA of the CDR3 is TGTGCCAGCAGCTTAGAGGACAGGGCGAACACCGGGGAGCTGTTTTTT. Encoded protein: CASSLEDRANTGELFF.

The chain joins TRBV2 to TRBJ2-4, with 11 bases identical to TRBD2. Losses at the gene ends were 9 bases for V and 1 base for J; bases not matched to a gene: 2. The germline V gene has CDR1 SNHLY and CDR2 FYNNEI. The CDR3 is made up of 14 amino acids. CDR3 loop: CASSGRGAKNIQYF. CDR3 DNA: TGTGCCAGTAGCGGGAGGGGGGCCAAAAACATTCAGTACTTC. Complete variable domain (other parts from reference TRBV2 and TRBJ2-4): EPEVTQTPSHQVTQMGQEVILRCVPISNHLYFYWYRQILGQKVEFLVSFYNNEISEKSEIFDDQFSVERPDGSNFTLKIRSTKLEDSAMYFCASSGRGAKNIQYFGAGTRLSVL.

This chain joins TRBV30 and TRBJ2-7, with a possible D match to TRBD2 (5 bases). Germline V gene data show CDR1 as GTSNPN and CDR2 as SVGIG (reference sequence). Trimming shortened V by 1 base and J by 4 bases, and 14 bases separated the two germline ends. The CDR3 has 14 residues. This CDR3 is CAWSALGRGYEQYF. CDR3 nucleotides: TGTGCCTGGAGTGCCTTGGGCCGGGGATACGAGCAGTACTTC. The full variable domain, completed using reference TRBV30 and TRBJ2-7, is SQTIHQWPATLVQPVGSPLSLECTVEGTSNPNLYWYRQAAGRGLQLLFYSVGIGQISSEVPQNLSASRPQDRQFILSSKKLLLSDSGFYLCAWSALGRGYEQYFGPGTRLTVT.

This clone was seen a single time. This chain links TRBV6-5 with TRBJ1-4, with D possibly TRBD1 on 6 matching bases. Between the trimmed V and J ends, which lost 7 bases and 8 bases, there was a span of 14 bases. From germline, CDR1 is MNHEY and CDR2 SVGAGI. There are 13 residues in the CDR3. The CDR3 DNA sequence: TGTGCCAGCAAGGGACAAGGCTCAGAAAAACTGTTTTTT. Translation: CASKGQGSEKLFF.